The clone carrying this T cell receptor beta chain showed up just once. Antigen specificity is unknown. Healthy bone marrow donors made up the donors. The record originates from a study of cytomegalovirus exposure and HLA in healthy donors. Study observations and caveats: It was reported in a later analysis that an Asian-associated ancestry cluster showed fewer N-insertions than the approximately 670-donor mean.

The PCR employed 60 Vbeta primers together with 13 Jbeta primers. Measured with immunoSEQ multiplex PCR; TCRdb has only the in-frame clones, and not every one. The top ten clones hold less than 3.5% of a sample with under 250,000 clones, around 77% of them seen once. Material for sequencing was PBMCs. The origin of this receptor is a woman under 40 in good health and CMV-seronegative.

As DNA, the CDR3 is TGTGCCAGCAGCTCGCTAGGTGACAGGGCAGGAGAAAAACTGTTTTTT. Translation: CASSSLGDRAGEKLFF. The chain recombines TRBV5-6 with TRBJ1-4, with 7 bases that match TRBD1. V trimming: 3 bases; J trimming: 8 bases; junction bases outside the gene matches: 13. The CDR3 is made up of 16 amino acids. Germline CDR1 SGHDT, CDR2 YYEEEE.